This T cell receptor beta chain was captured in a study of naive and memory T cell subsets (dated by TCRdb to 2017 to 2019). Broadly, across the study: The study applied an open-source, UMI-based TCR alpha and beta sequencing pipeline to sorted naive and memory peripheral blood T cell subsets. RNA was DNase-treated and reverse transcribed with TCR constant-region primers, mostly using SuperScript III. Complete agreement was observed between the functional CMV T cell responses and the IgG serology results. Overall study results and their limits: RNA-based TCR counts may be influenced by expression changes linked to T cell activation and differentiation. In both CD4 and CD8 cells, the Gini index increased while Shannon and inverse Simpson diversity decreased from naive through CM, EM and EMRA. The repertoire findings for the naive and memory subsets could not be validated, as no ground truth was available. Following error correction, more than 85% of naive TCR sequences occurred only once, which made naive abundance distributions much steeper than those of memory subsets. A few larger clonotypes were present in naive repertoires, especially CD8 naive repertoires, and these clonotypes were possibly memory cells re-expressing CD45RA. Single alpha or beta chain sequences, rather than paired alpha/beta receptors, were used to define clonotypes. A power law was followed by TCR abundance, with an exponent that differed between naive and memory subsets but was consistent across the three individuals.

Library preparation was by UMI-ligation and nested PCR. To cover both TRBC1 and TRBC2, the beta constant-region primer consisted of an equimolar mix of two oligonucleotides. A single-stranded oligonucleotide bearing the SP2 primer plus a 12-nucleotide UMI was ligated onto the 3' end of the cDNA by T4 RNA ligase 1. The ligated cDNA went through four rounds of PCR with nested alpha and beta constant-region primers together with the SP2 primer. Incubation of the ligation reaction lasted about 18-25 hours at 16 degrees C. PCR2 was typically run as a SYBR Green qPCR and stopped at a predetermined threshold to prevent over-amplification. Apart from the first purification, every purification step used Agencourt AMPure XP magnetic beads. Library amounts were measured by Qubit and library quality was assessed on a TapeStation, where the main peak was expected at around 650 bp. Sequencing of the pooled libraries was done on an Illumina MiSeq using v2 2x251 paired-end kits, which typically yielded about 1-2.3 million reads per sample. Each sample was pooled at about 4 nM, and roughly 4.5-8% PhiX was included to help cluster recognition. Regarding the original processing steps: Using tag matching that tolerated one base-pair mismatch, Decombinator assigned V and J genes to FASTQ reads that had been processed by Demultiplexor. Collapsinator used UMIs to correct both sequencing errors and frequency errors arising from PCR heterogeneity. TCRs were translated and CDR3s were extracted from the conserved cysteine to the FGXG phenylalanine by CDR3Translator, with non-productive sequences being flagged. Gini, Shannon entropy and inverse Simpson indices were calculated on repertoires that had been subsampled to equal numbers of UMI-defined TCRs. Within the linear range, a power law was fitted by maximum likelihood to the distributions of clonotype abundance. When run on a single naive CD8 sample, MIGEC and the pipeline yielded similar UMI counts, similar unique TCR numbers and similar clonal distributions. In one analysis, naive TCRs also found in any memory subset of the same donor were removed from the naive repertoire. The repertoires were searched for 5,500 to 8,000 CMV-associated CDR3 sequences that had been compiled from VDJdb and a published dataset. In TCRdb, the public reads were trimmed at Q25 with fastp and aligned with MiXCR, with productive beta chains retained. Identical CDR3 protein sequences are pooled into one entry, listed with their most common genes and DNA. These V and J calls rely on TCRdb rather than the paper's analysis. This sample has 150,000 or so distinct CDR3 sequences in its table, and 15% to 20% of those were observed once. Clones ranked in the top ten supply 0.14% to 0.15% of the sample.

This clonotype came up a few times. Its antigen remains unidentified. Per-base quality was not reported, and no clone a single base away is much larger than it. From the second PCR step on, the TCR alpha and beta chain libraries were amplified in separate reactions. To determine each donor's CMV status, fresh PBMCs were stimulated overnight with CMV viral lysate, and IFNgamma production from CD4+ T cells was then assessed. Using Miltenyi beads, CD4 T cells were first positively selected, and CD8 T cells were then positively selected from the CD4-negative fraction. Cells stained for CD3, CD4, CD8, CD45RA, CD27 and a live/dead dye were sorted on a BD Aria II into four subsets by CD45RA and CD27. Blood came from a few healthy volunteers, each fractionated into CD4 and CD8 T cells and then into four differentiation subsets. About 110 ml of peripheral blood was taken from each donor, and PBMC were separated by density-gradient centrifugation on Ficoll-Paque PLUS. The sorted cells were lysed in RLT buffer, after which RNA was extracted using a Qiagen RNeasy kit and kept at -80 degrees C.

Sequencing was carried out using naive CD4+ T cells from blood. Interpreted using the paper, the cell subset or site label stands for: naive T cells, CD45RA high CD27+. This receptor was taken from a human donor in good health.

The CDR3 region reads CASSFIRERQASYEQYF. The DNA sequence is given as TGTGCCAGCAGCTTTATACGAGAGAGACAGGCATCCTACGAGCAGTACTTC. In this chain, TRBV11-2 is recombined with TRBJ2-7, with TRBD1 tentatively as D gene (6 bases match). The CDR3 runs 17 amino acids, cysteine and phenylalanine included. CDR3 DNA is the only sequence kept; it has 51 bases, read in frame from the first base. V and J are truncated by 3 bases and 1 base respectively, leaving an intervening sequence of 19 bases. CDR1 and CDR2 are drawn from the germline V gene: SGHAT, FQNNGV.